These 10 T cell receptor beta chains were sequenced from one sample in a study of shared clonotypes between healthy human individuals. Produced via immunoSEQ multiplex PCR; TCRdb's table is partial and in-frame only. This table holds roughly 500,000 clones, approximately 95% found once. The sample was naive CD4+ T cells sorted from blood. Regarding subset: CD45RA+ positively selected. The receptor source for this set is a woman aged 25-40 years in good health.

The J gene is TRBJ1-4, the V gene TRBV5-5; no firm D call. V lost 0 bases, J lost 5 bases, and 8 bases lay in between. CDR1 is SGHKS, CDR2 YYEKEE, per germline (reference sequence). This CDR3 comprises 14 residues. The CDR3 sequence is CASSLGRPNEKLFF. CDR3 sequence (DNA): TGTGCCAGCAGCTTGGGTAGGCCCAATGAAAAACTGTTTTTT.

The chain links TRBV11-2 to TRBJ1-2; no firm D call. V was clipped by 1 base and J by 7 bases, with 7 bases between them. The CDR3 covers 12 residues. Germline V gene data show CDR1 as SGHAT and CDR2 as FQNNGV. CDR3 region: CASSLVSGGYTF. The CDR3 DNA follows: TGTGCCAGCAGCTTAGTCTCGGGTGGCTACACCTTC.

This chain links TRBV2 with TRBJ2-5, with 7 nucleotides matching TRBD1. The CDR3 spans 15 residues. The V gene end was trimmed by 6 bases and the J gene end by 3 bases; junction bases not matched to a gene: 10. Germline-derived CDR1 and CDR2 are SNHLY and FYNNEI. The CDR3 nucleotides are TGTGCCAGCAGGGTCGGGACAGTGGTAAAAGAGACCCAGTACTTC. Protein sequence: CASRVGTVVKETQYF.

This chain uses TRBV27 with TRBJ2-1; TRBD2 might be the D (6 bases). Trimming left V 7 bases short and J 4 bases short, with 14 bases between. The V gene's germline CDR1 is MNHEY and CDR2 SMNVEV (reference sequence). The CDR3 is made up of 14 amino acids. CDR3 residues: CASTRLGYYNEQFF. The CDR3 DNA is TGTGCCAGCACCAGACTAGGGTATTACAATGAGCAGTTCTTC.

This rearrangement joins TRBV25-1 to TRBJ2-5, with D possibly matching TRBD2 (6 bases). The CDR3 has 13 amino acids. Looked up from germline, CDR1 is MGHDK and CDR2 is SYGVNS. Trimming left V 7 bases short and J 5 bases short, with 14 bases between. The CDR3 sequence: CASTEEGPETQYF. Written as DNA, the CDR3 is TGTGCCAGCACCGAGGAGGGTCCCGAGACCCAGTACTTC.

The V gene is TRBV12-5, the J gene TRBJ2-2; TRBD2 matches at 7 bases. CDR1 LGHNT and CDR2 FRNRAP come from the germline V gene. The CDR3 runs 16 residues. Germline trimming cut 2 bases from V and 2 bases from J; bases unmatched to any gene: 5. The CDR3 loop is CASGLSASGNTGELFF. CDR3 coding DNA: TGTGCTAGTGGTTTGTCGGCTAGCGGAAACACCGGGGAGCTGTTTTTT.

The V and J genes are TRBV5-1 and TRBJ1-5, with TRBD1 as a possible D gene (5 bases). The CDR3 consists of 13 residues. Looked up from germline, CDR1 is SGHRS and CDR2 is YFSETQ. Trimming shortened V by 4 bases and J by 7 bases, and 12 bases separated the two germline ends. As DNA, the CDR3 is TGCGCCAGCAGCCCAGACCGGGGGCAGCCCCAGCATTTT. Its translation is CASSPDRGQPQHF.

The table lists this clone with a count of one. V is TRBV27 and J is TRBJ2-7; perhaps D is TRBD1 or TRBD2 (7 bases each). The CDR3 extends over 13 amino acids. Trimming removed 6 bases at V and 4 bases at J, with 13 bases between. Per the germline V gene, CDR1 is MNHEY and CDR2 is SMNVEV (reference sequence). CDR3 loop: CASRLQGGYEQYF. The CDR3 nucleotides are TGTGCCAGCAGGCTCCAGGGGGGGTACGAGCAGTACTTC.

This clone came up once. A junction boundary mismatches the germline segment, possibly from a read error. V usage is TRBV6-4 and J usage is TRBJ1-1; a weak D match, TRBD1 (5 bases). The CDR3 runs 21 residues. Germline loops: CDR1 MRHNA, CDR2 SNTAGT. CDR3 region: CASSDSDRRSWTPDRNTEAFF. CDR3 coding DNA: TGTGCCAGCAGCGACTCCGACAGAAGGTCTTGGACCCCTGATAGAAACACTGAAGCTTTCTTT.

The CDR3 loop reads CASSHPRRRPREQFF. The CDR3 DNA is TGTGCCAGCAGCCACCCCAGACGGCGTCCCAGGGAGCAGTTCTTC. The chain uses TRBV7-8 and TRBJ2-1, with D unclear. The length of the CDR3 is 15 residues. CDR1 is SGHVS and CDR2 is FQNEAQ in the germline V gene. V dropped 5 bases and J dropped 10 bases, with 21 bases sitting between them. Filled out from reference TRBV7-8 and TRBJ2-1, the complete variable domain reads GAGVSQSPRYKVAKRGQDVALRCDPISGHVSLFWYQQALGQGPEFLTYFQNEAQLDKSGLPSDRFFAERPEGSVSTLKIQRTQQEDSAVYLCASSHPRRRPREQFFGPGTRLTVL.